Below, 27 T cell receptor beta chains from the same sample are listed, as sequenced in a study of blood T cell repertoires in COVID-19. Profiled with immunoSEQ multiplex PCR; TCRdb holds only in-frame clones, not every one. There are approximately 250,000 clones in the sample; over 80% occur only once, and 1.5% to 1.9% lies in the top ten. Sequencing input: peripheral blood. The receptors were sampled from a woman in her thirties or forties who had recovered from COVID-19.

The chain employs TRBV3-1 (or the pseudogene TRBV3-2) and TRBJ2-5; TRBD2 might be the D (5 bases). Trimming removed 3 bases from V and 5 bases from J, with 25 bases in between. The CDR3 loop spans 18 amino acids. Germline loops: CDR1 LGHDT, CDR2 YNNKEL (reference sequence). In nucleotides, the CDR3 is TGTGCCAGCAGCCATAGCTCCGGAGGCTCTCACCCGCGGGAGACCCAGTACTTC. Protein: CASSHSSGGSHPRETQYF.

The V and J genes are TRBV4-1 and TRBJ1-4; 9 nucleotides match TRBD1. The CDR3 consists of 16 residues. V lost 2 bases and J lost 2; bases outside the gene matches: 3. Germline values: CDR1 MGHRA, CDR2 YSYEKL. For the CDR3, the DNA is TGCGCCAGCAGCCAAAGACAGGGGGACACTAATGAAAAACTGTTTTTT. Its protein product is CASSQRQGDTNEKLFF.

Notes on this clone: The sample has other DNA sequences that encode this CDR3 too. The CDR3 DNA reads TGTGCCAGCAGTCAAAATCAGCCCCAGCATTTT. This codes for CASSQNQPQHF. This chain joins TRBV28 and TRBJ1-5; D not certain. Germline V gives CDR1 MDHEN, CDR2 SYDVKM. V was clipped by 5 bases and J by 4 bases, with 3 bases between them. The CDR3 contains 11 residues.

V gene TRBV19 combines with J gene TRBJ2-5; 9 bases are a match to TRBD2. CDR3 length: 15 residues. Germline V gives CDR1 LNHDA, CDR2 SQIVND (reference sequence). After removal of 3 bases from V and 3 bases from J, the junction contained 5 bases not matched to a gene. As DNA, the CDR3 is TGTGCCAGTAGTATGAGGGCTAGCGGGGAAGAGACCCAGTACTTC. Its protein product is CASSMRASGEETQYF.

This clone was picked up a small number of times. The rearrangement joins TRBV7-9 to TRBJ1-5; D perhaps matches TRBD1 (5 bases). V shed 5 bases and J shed 3 bases, with 11 bases lying between them. The germline CDR1 and CDR2 sequences are SEHNR and FQNEAQ (reference sequence). CDR3 length equals 14 residues. As DNA, the CDR3 is TGTGCCAGCAGCCGGGGGACGATCAATCAGCCCCAGCATTTT. It specifies CASSRGTINQPQHF.

This clone was detected only a few times. V is TRBV30 and J is TRBJ1-6; 7 bases line up with TRBD1. J was trimmed by 9 bases and V by 5 bases; bases with no gene match: 4. The germline CDR1 and CDR2 sequences are GTSNPN and SVGIG (reference sequence). The length of the CDR3 is 12 residues. As DNA, the CDR3 is TGTGCCTGGGACAGGGCGGGTTCACCCCTCCACTTT. Amino acid sequence: CAWDRAGSPLHF.

The chain carries TRBV11-2 and TRBJ1-5, with 8 bases aligning to TRBD1. This CDR3 is 14 amino acids long. Germline CDR1 and CDR2: SGHAT and FQNNGV. V shed 4 bases and J 2 bases; nucleotides not matched to a gene: 1. The CDR3 DNA is TGTGCCAGCAGCTGGGGACAGGGCAATCAGCCCCAGCATTTT. This sequence encodes CASSWGQGNQPQHF.

This CDR3 reads CATSDSGTGGLTEAFF. As DNA, the CDR3 is TGTGCCACCAGTGATTCCGGGACAGGGGGGTTGACTGAAGCTTTCTTT. The chain combines TRBV24-1 with TRBJ1-1; 11 nucleotides line up with TRBD1. V lost 2 bases to trimming and J lost 5 bases; unmatched junction nucleotides: 6. CDR1 KGHDR and CDR2 SFDVKD come from the germline V gene. This CDR3 has 16 amino acids.

The V call is TRBV20-1, the J call TRBJ1-1; D is possibly TRBD1 (5 bases). The CDR3 sequence is 13 residues long. The germline CDR1 and CDR2 sequences are DFQATT and SNEGSKA (reference sequence). V lost 4 bases, J lost 0 bases, and 9 bases lay in between. As DNA, the CDR3 is TGCAGTGCTAATGAAGGGGTGAACACTGAAGCTTTCTTT. Residues: CSANEGVNTEAFF.

V usage is TRBV6-5 and J usage is TRBJ2-5, with D perhaps TRBD1 (6 bases). The CDR3 is 13 amino acids. Germline V lookup: CDR1 MNHEY, CDR2 SVGAGI. V lost 7 bases and J lost 3, with 12 bases in between. Here the CDR3 reads CASTGGQKETQYF. The CDR3 region has the DNA TGTGCCAGCACCGGCGGACAGAAAGAGACCCAGTACTTC.

The chain carries TRBV13 and TRBJ2-6; D not certain. The V and J ends lost 2 bases and 4 bases respectively, with 6 bases between them. This CDR3 has 14 residues. The germline CDR1 and CDR2 sequences are PRHDT and FYEKMQ (reference sequence). The CDR3 nucleotides read TGTGCCAGCAGCTTAAGCTCCGGGGCCAACGTCCTGACTTTC. It encodes CASSLSSGANVLTF. Full variable domain (remainder filled in from reference TRBV13 and TRBJ2-6): AAGVIQSPRHLIKEKRETATLKCYPIPRHDTVYWYQQGPGQDPQFLISFYEKMQSDKGSIPDRFSAQQFSDYHSELNMSSLELGDSALYFCASSLSSGANVLTFGAGSRLTVL.

The chain links TRBV5-1 to TRBJ2-7; 9 positions match TRBD1. CDR3 size: 15 residues. Per the germline V gene, CDR1 is SGHRS and CDR2 is YFSETQ. Unmatched junction bases numbered 8, after V lost 1 base and J lost 6 bases. For the CDR3, the DNA is TGCGCCAGCAGCTTGTCTTCGACAGGGGGGGGCGAGCAGTACTTC. Translated, it gives CASSLSSTGGGEQYF.

The rearrangement links TRBV27 to TRBJ1-6, with D hard to call. Between the trimmed V and J ends, which lost 5 bases and 1 base, there was a span of 15 bases. The length of the CDR3 is 17 residues. Germline assignment: CDR1 MNHEY and CDR2 SMNVEV (reference sequence). The chain's CDR3 is CASSPHRLQSYNSPLHF. CDR3 nucleotides: TGTGCCAGCAGTCCACATCGCTTACAATCCTATAATTCACCCCTCCACTTT.

CDR3 DNA sequence: TGTGCCAGCAGCTTAGATACAGGACAGGGACAAGAGACCCAGTACTTC. Encoded protein: CASSLDTGQGQETQYF. The V call is TRBV11-3, the J call TRBJ2-5; 8 nucleotides line up with TRBD1. Germline-derived CDR1 and CDR2 are SGHNT and YENEEA. The length of the CDR3 is 16 residues. Unmatched junction bases numbered 5, after V lost 0 bases and J lost 2 bases.

This sequence joins TRBV11-2 and TRBJ2-7; TRBD1 agrees at 8 bases. The CDR3 runs 16 residues. CDR1 and CDR2 from the germline V gene are SGHAT and FQNNGV. Trimming took 3 bases from V and 0 from J; bases not matched to a gene: 7. CDR3 loop: CASSFTGQGSSYEQYF. CDR3 DNA sequence: TGTGCCAGCAGCTTTACTGGACAGGGTTCCTCCTACGAGCAGTACTTC.

The rearrangement joins TRBV27 to TRBJ2-1; 9 bases are shared with TRBD1. Trimming took 4 bases from V and 7 from J; bases not matched to a gene: 5. The germline V gene has CDR1 MNHEY and CDR2 SMNVEV (reference sequence). The CDR3 is 14 amino acids. The CDR3, as DNA: TGTGCCAGCAGTTGGGGACAGGGTAGGAATGAGCAGTTCTTC. Translation: CASSWGQGRNEQFF.

The chain couples TRBV6-1 to TRBJ1-5; D gene ambiguous. There are 16 residues in the CDR3. The germline V gene has CDR1 MNHNS and CDR2 SASEGT. Trimming pared 3 bases from V and 4 bases from J, leaving 16 bases between. The CDR3 nucleotides read TGTGCCAGCAGTGATACGCAGCGCAGCCTGAATCAGCCCCAGCATTTT. Translation: CASSDTQRSLNQPQHF.

The CDR3 is CASSPRPYSEAFF. Written as DNA, the CDR3 is TGTGCCAGCAGTCCCCGGCCCTACAGTGAAGCTTTCTTT. V gene TRBV6-5 combines with J gene TRBJ1-1; D gene ambiguous. With 5 bases removed from V and 7 bases from J, the gap between germline ends came to 14 bases. This CDR3 has 13 residues. Germline V CDR1 and CDR2: MNHEY, SVGAGI.

The rearrangement links TRBV5-5 to TRBJ1-3, with 8 bases lining up with TRBD1. Germline CDR1 reads SGHKS; CDR2 reads YYEKEE (reference sequence). The CDR3 contains 15 residues. V lost 2 bases to trimming and J lost 1 base; unmatched junction nucleotides: 2. For the CDR3, the DNA is TGTGCCAGCAGCTTTCAGGGGGCTTCTGGAAACACCATATATTTT. This sequence encodes CASSFQGASGNTIYF.

The V and J genes are TRBV5-6 and TRBJ1-4, with D unresolved. The CDR3 contains 15 residues. Trimming stripped 3 bases from V and 0 bases from J, with 9 bases between. Germline V gene sequence: CDR1 SGHDT, CDR2 YYEEEE. The CDR3 region is CASSYDGATNEKLFF. The CDR3 nucleotides read TGTGCCAGCAGCTACGACGGAGCAACTAATGAAAAACTGTTTTTT.

This clone was seen just once. The V and J genes are TRBV10-2 and TRBJ2-7; D gene uncertain. The CDR3 has 14 amino acids. Between the trimmed V and J ends, which lost 2 bases and 0 bases, there was a span of 8 bases. The V gene's germline CDR1 is WSHSY and CDR2 SAAADI. As DNA, the CDR3 is TGCGCCAGCAGTGAGAAGCCCGACTCCTACGAGCAGTACTTC. Protein sequence: CASSEKPDSYEQYF.

V gene TRBV6-5 combines with J gene TRBJ2-1; D is perhaps TRBD2 (5 bases). This CDR3 has 14 amino acids. The germline V gene has CDR1 MNHEY and CDR2 SVGAGI. V was pared by 8 bases and J by 2 bases, with 13 bases between. The CDR3 DNA is TGTGCCAGCGGGAACCCACTAGCCTACAATGAGCAGTTCTTC. Translating gives CASGNPLAYNEQFF.

The chain joins TRBV27 to TRBJ1-2; no firm D call. The CDR3 has 13 residues. V lost 4 bases and J 7 bases, leaving 13 bases between the germline ends. CDR1 is MNHEY, CDR2 SMNVEV, per germline (reference sequence). CDR3 residues: CASSWTVWGGYTF. The DNA for the CDR3 is TGTGCCAGCAGTTGGACTGTTTGGGGTGGCTACACCTTC.

This sequence joins TRBV6-5 and TRBJ1-5, with TRBD1 matching 7 bases. This CDR3 is 13 amino acids long. Germline trimming cut 5 bases from V and 6 bases from J; bases unmatched to any gene: 4. The germline V gene has CDR1 MNHEY and CDR2 SVGAGI. The CDR3 region is CASSRTGLQPQHF. CDR3 nucleotide sequence: TGTGCCAGCAGTCGGACAGGACTTCAGCCCCAGCATTTT.

The V gene is TRBV9, the J gene TRBJ1-1; D not resolved. Germline CDR1 and CDR2: SGDLS and YYNGEE. Trimming took 4 bases from V and 5 from J, leaving 15 bases between them. The CDR3 is 14 amino acids. DNA of the CDR3: TGTGCCAGCAGCTCATCGGGCGGGGAGACTGAAGCTTTCTTT. It specifies CASSSSGGETEAFF.

Here the CDR3 reads CASMDNSGNTIYF. CDR3 DNA sequence: TGTGCCAGCATGGACAACTCAGGAAACACCATATATTTT. The chain uses TRBV6-5 and TRBJ1-3; TRBD1 might be the D (5 bases). The CDR3 spans 13 residues. V gave up 7 bases and J gave up 4 bases, with 11 bases separating them. Germline CDR1 reads MNHEY; CDR2 reads SVGAGI.

This CDR3 reads CASSPGTGYGGYTF. The DNA of the CDR3 is TGTGCCAGCAGCCCCGGGACAGGGTACGGTGGCTACACCTTC. The J gene is TRBJ1-2, the V gene TRBV2, with TRBD1 matching over 9 bases. The ends lost 6 bases at V and 7 bases at J; junction bases unmatched: 9. The CDR3 has 14 amino acids. Germline values: CDR1 SNHLY, CDR2 FYNNEI.